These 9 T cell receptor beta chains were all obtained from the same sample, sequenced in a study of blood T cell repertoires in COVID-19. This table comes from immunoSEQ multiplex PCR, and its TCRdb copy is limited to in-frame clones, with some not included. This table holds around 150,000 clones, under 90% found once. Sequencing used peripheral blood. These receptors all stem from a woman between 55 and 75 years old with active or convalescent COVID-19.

CDR3 amino acids: CASSQQGASSRGNTIYF. CDR3 DNA: TGCGCCAGCAGCCAACAGGGGGCCTCATCACGAGGAAACACCATATATTTT. The V and J genes are TRBV5-1 and TRBJ1-3; TRBD1 matches 9 bases. Germline CDR1 is SGHRS and CDR2 is YFSETQ. The CDR3 runs 17 residues. Trimming removed 4 bases from V and 4 bases from J; junction bases left unmatched: 12. Drawing the rest from reference TRBV5-1 and TRBJ1-3, the complete variable domain is KAGVTQTPRYLIKTRGQQVTLSCSPISGHRSVSWYQQTPGQGLQFLFEYFSETQRNKGNFPGRFSGRQFSNSRSEMNVSTLELGDSALYLCASSQQGASSRGNTIYFGEGSWLTVV.

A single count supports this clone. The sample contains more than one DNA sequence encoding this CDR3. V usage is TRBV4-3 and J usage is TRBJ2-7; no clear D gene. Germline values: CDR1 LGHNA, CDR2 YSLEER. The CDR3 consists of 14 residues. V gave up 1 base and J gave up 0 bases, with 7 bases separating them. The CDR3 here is CASSQAASSYEQYF. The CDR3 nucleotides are TGCGCCAGCAGCCAAGCAGCTAGCTCCTACGAGCAGTACTTC.

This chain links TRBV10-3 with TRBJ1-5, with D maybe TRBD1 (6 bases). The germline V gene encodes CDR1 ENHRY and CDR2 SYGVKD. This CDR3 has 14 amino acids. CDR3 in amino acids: CASWGGTYNQPQHF. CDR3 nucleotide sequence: TGTGCTAGCTGGGGGGGGACATACAATCAGCCCCAGCATTTT.

This CDR3 is CASSIAGQGSREQYF. The CDR3 DNA follows: TGTGCCAGCTCAATAGCGGGACAGGGGTCAAGGGAGCAGTACTTC. The genes are TRBV18 and TRBJ2-7; 10 bases are a match to TRBD1. CDR1 and CDR2 (germline): KGHSH, LQKENI. CDR3 length equals 15 residues. The junction had 11 bases not matched to a gene; V was cut back by 5 bases and J by 7 bases.

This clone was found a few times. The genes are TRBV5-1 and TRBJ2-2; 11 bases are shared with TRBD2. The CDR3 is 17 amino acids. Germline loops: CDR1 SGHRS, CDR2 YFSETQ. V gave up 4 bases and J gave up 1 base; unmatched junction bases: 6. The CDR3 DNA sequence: TGCGCCAGCAGCGGAAAACTAGCGGGGGAGAACACCGGGGAGCTGTTTTTT. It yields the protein CASSGKLAGENTGELFF.

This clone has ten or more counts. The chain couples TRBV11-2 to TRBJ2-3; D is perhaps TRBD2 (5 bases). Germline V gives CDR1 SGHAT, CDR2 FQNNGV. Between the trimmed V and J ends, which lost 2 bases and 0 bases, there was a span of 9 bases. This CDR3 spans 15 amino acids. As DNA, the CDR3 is TGTGCCAGCAGCTTATCGGACTCTAGCACAGATACGCAGTATTTT. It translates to CASSLSDSSTDTQYF.

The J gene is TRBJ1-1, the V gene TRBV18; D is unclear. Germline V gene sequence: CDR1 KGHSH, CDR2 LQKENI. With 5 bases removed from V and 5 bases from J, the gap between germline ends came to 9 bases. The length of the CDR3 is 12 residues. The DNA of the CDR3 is TGTGCCAGCTCATCTAGGGAGACTGAAGCTTTCTTT. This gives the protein CASSSRETEAFF.

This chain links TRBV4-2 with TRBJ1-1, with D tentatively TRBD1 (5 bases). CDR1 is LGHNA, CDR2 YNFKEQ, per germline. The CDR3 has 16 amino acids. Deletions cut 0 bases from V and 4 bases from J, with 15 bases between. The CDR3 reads CASSQDGAGSGTEAFF. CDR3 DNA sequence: TGTGCCAGCAGCCAAGATGGGGCAGGGTCGGGCACTGAAGCTTTCTTT.

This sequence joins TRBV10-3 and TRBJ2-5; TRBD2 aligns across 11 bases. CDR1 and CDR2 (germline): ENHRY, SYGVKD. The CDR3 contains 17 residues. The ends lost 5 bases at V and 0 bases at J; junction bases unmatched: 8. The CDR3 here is CAISPFGLAGNQETQYF. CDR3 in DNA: TGTGCCATCAGTCCATTCGGACTAGCGGGTAACCAAGAGACCCAGTACTTC.